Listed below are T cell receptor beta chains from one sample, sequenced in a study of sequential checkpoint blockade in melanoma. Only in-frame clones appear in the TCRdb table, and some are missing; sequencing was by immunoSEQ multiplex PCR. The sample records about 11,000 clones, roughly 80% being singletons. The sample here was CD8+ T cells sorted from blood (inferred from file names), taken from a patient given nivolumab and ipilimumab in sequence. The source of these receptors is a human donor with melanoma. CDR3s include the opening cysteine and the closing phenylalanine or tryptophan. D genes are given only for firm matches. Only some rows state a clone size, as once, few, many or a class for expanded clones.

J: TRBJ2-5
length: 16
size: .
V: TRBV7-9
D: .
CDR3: CASSPMGPGAQETQYF
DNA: TGTGCCAGCAGCCCCATGGGCCCAGGGGCGCAAGAGACCCAGTACTTC

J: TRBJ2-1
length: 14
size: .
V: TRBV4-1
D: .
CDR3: CASSQDPGLSEQFF
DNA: TGCGCCAGCAGCCAAGATCCCGGACTCTCTGAGCAGTTCTTC

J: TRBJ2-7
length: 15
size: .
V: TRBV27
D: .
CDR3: CASSQNGHTIYEQYF
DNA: TGTGCCAGCAGTCAAAACGGACATACCATCTACGAGCAGTACTTC

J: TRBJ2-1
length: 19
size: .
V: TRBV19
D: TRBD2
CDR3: CASSLLAYRTSGREDEQFF
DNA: TGTGCCAGTAGTCTCCTTGCCTATCGGACTAGCGGGAGAGAAGATGAGCAGTTCTTC

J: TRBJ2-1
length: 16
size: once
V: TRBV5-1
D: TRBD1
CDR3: CASSLVPGGAYNEQFF
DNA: TGCGCCAGCAGCTTGGTGCCAGGGGGCGCCTACAATGAGCAGTTCTTC

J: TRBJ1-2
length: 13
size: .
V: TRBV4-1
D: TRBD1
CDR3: CASIGQGAHGYTF
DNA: TGCGCCAGCATCGGACAGGGGGCTCATGGCTACACCTTC

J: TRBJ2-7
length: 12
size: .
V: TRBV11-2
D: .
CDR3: CASSSTGYEQYF
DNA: TGTGCCAGCAGCTCGACAGGATACGAGCAGTACTTC

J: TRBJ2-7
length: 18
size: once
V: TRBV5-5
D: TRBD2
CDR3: CASSYLAGAGDGSYEQYF
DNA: TGTGCCAGCAGCTATTTAGCGGGAGCGGGAGATGGGAGCTACGAGCAGTACTTC

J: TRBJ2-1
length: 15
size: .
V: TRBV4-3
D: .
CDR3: CASSQDGSRYNEQFF
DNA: TGCGCCAGCAGCCAAGATGGGTCTAGATACAATGAGCAGTTCTTC

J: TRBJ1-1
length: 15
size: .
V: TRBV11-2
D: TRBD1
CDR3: CASSLQGAGFTEAFF
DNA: TGTGCCAGCAGCTTACAGGGGGCAGGTTTCACTGAAGCTTTCTTT

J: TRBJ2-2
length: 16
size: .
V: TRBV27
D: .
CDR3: CASSPLRGWNTGELFF
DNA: TGTGCCAGCAGTCCCCTCAGGGGCTGGAACACCGGGGAGCTGTTTTTT

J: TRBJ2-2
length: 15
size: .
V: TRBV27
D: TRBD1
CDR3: CASSSLTGGHGELFF
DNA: TGTGCCAGCAGTTCTCTGACAGGGGGCCACGGGGAGCTGTTTTTT

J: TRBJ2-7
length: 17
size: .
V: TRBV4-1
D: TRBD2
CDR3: CASSQVIGLAATYEQYF
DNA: TGCGCCAGCAGCCAAGTGATAGGGCTAGCGGCAACCTACGAGCAGTACTTC

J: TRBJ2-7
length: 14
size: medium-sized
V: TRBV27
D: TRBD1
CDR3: CASSPGTGNYEQYF
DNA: TGTGCCAGCTCCCCCGGGACAGGCAACTACGAGCAGTACTTC

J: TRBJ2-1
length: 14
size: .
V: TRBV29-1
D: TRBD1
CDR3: CSVDVGQTYNEQFF
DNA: TGCAGCGTTGACGTGGGACAGACCTACAATGAGCAGTTCTTC

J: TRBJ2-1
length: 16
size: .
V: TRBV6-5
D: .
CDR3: CASSYSVRGARDEQFF
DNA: TGTGCCAGCAGTTACTCGGTACGGGGGGCGAGGGATGAGCAGTTCTTC

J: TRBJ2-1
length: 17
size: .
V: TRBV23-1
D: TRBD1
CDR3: CASSHDPPRDRLNEQFF
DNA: TGCGCCAGCAGTCATGATCCCCCCCGGGACAGGCTCAATGAGCAGTTCTTC

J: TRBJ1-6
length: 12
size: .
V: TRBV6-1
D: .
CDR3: CASGGLWAPLHF
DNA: TGTGCCAGCGGGGGCCTATGGGCACCCCTCCACTTT

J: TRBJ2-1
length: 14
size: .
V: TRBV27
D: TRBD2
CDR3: CASSGTSGSNEQFF
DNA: TGTGCCAGCAGCGGGACTAGCGGGAGCAATGAGCAGTTCTTC

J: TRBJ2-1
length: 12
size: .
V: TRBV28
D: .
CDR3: CATGAPYNEQFF
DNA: TGTGCTACGGGAGCTCCCTACAATGAGCAGTTCTTC

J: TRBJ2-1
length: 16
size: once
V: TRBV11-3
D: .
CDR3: CASSQARDSSYNEQFF
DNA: TGTGCCAGCAGCCAGGCCAGAGACAGCTCCTACAATGAGCAGTTCTTC

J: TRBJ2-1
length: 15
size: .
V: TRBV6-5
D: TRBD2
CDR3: CASSLGTSPNNEQFF
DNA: TGTGCCAGCAGTTTGGGGACTAGCCCCAACAATGAGCAGTTCTTC

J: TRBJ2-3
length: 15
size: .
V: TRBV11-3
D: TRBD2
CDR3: CASSPHGRGPDTQYF
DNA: TGTGCCAGCAGCCCCCACGGGAGGGGCCCAGATACGCAGTATTTT

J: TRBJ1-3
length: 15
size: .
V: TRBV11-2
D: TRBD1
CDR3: CASSLSTGSGNTIYF
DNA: TGTGCCAGCAGCTTGTCGACAGGGTCTGGAAACACCATATATTTT

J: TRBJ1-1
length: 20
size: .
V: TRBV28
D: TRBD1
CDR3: CASSLPWLDLRTGANTEAFF
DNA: TGTGCCAGCAGTTTACCGTGGCTGGACTTACGGACAGGGGCGAACACTGAAGCTTTCTTT

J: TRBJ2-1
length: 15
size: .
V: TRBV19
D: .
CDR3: CASSRYGGSYNEQFF
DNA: TGTGCCAGTAGTCGATACGGAGGGTCCTACAATGAGCAGTTCTTC

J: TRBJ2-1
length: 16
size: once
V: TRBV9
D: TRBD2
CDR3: CASSGGGGRLYNEQFF
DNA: TGTGCCAGCAGCGGGGGGGGTGGAAGGCTTTACAATGAGCAGTTCTTC

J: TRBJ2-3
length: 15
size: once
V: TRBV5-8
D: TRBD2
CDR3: CASSLGLADPDTQYF
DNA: TGTGCCAGCAGCTTGGGGCTAGCGGACCCAGATACGCAGTATTTT

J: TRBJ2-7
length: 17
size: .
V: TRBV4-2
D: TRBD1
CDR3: CASSQGEDRGLTYEQYF
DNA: TGTGCCAGCAGCCAAGGGGAGGACAGGGGGCTCACCTACGAGCAGTACTTC

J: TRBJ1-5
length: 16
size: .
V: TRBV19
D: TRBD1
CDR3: CASSRQGRMWDQPQHF
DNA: TGTGCCAGTAGTAGACAGGGAAGGATGTGGGATCAGCCCCAGCATTTT

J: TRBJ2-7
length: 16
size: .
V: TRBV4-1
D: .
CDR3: CASSQKNSARSYEQYF
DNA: TGCGCCAGCAGCCAAAAGAATTCAGCGAGGTCCTACGAGCAGTACTTC

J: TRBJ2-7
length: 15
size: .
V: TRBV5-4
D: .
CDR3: CASSLGAGGSYEQYF
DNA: TGTGCCAGCAGCTTGGGAGCGGGTGGATCCTACGAGCAGTACTTC

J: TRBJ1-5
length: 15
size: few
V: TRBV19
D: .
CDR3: CASSISSTGSQPQHF
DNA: TGTGCCAGTAGTATATCCTCTACAGGGAGCCAGCCCCAGCATTTT

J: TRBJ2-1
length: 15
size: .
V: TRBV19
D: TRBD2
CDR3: CASSIDLAGGGEQFF
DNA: TGTGCCAGTAGTATAGATTTAGCGGGAGGGGGTGAGCAGTTCTTC

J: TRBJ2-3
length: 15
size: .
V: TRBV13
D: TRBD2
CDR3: CASSSRTSGTDTQYF
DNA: TGTGCCAGCAGCTCACGGACTAGCGGAACAGATACGCAGTATTTT

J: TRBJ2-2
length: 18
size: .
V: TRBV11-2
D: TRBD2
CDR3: CASRPGTSIPGTTGELFF
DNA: TGTGCCAGCAGACCCGGGACTAGCATTCCAGGGACCACCGGGGAGCTGTTTTTT

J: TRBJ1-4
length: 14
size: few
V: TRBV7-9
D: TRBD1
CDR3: CASSPKGQNEKLFF
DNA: TGTGCCAGCAGCCCAAAGGGACAGAATGAAAAACTGTTTTTT

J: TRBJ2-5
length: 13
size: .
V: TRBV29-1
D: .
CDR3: CSAGLQGGETQYF
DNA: TGCAGCGCAGGTCTTCAGGGAGGCGAGACCCAGTACTTC

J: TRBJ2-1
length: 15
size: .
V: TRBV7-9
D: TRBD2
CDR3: CASSTGGTSRHEQFF
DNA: TGTGCCAGCAGCACGGGGGGGACTAGCAGGCATGAGCAGTTCTTC

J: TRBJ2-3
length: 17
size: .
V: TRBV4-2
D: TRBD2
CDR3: CASSQELAGTITDTQYF
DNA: TGTGCCAGCAGCCAAGAACTAGCGGGGACGATCACAGATACGCAGTATTTT